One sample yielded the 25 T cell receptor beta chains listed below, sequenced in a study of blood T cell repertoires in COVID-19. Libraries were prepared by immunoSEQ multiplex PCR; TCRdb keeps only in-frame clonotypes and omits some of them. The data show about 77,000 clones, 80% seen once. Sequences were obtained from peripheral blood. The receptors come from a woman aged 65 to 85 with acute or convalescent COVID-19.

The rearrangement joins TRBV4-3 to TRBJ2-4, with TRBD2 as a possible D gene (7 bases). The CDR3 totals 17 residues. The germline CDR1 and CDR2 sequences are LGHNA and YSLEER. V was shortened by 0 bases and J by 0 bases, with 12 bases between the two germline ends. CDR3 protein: CASSQDWGGLAKNIQYF. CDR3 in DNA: TGCGCCAGCAGCCAAGATTGGGGGGGCCTAGCCAAAAACATTCAGTACTTC.

CDR3 bases: TGTGCCAGCAGCGTAGCGGGGGGCTCCTACAATGAGCAGTTCTTC. Protein: CASSVAGGSYNEQFF. This chain links TRBV6-5 with TRBJ2-1, with TRBD2 matching 10 bases. The CDR3 has 15 amino acids. V lost 6 bases, J lost 0 bases, and 2 bases stayed unmatched. Germline values: CDR1 MNHEY, CDR2 SVGAGI.

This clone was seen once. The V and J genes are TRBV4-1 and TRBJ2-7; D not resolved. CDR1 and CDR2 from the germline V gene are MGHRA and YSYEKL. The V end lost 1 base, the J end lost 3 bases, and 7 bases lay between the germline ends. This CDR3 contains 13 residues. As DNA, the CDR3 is TGCGCCAGCAGCCAAGGGCAGATCTACGAGCAGTACTTC. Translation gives CASSQGQIYEQYF.

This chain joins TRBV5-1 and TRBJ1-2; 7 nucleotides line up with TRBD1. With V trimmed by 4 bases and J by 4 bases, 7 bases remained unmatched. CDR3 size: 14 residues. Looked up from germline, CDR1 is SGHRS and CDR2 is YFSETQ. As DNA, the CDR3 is TGCGCCAGCAGCCCCGGGACAGCCCTCTATGGCTACACCTTC. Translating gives CASSPGTALYGYTF.

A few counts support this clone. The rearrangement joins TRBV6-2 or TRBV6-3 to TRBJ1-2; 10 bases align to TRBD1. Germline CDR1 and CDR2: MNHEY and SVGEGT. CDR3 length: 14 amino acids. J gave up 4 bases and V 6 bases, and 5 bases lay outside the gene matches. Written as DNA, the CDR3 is TGTGCCAGCAGCCGCGGACAGGGGGTCTATGGCTACACCTTC. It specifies CASSRGQGVYGYTF.

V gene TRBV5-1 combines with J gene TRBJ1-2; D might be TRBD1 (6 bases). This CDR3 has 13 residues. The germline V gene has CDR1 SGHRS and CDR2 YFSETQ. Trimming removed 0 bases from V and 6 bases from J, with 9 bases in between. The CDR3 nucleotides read TGCGCCAGCAGCTTGGGGACAGAGGATGGCTACACCTTC. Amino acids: CASSLGTEDGYTF. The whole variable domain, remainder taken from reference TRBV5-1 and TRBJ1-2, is KAGVTQTPRYLIKTRGQQVTLSCSPISGHRSVSWYQQTPGQGLQFLFEYFSETQRNKGNFPGRFSGRQFSNSRSEMNVSTLELGDSALYLCASSLGTEDGYTFGSGTRLTVV.

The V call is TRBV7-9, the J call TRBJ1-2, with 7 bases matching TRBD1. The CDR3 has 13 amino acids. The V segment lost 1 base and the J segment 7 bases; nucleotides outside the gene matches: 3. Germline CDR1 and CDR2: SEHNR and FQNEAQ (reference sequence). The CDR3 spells CASSLDRGPGYTF. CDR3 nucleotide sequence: TGTGCCAGCAGCTTAGATAGGGGGCCTGGCTACACCTTC.

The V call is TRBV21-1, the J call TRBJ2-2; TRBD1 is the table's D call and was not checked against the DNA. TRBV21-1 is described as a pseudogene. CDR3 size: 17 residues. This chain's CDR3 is CASTIGQGDSNTGELFF. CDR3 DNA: TGTGCCAGCACGATAGGACAGGGGGACTCGAACACCGGGGAGCTGTTTTTT.

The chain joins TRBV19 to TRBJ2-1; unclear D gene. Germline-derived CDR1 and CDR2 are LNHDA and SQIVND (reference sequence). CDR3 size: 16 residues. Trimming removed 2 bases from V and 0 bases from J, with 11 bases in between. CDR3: CASSISHRSSYNEQFF. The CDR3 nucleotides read TGTGCCAGTAGTATATCCCATCGGAGCTCCTACAATGAGCAGTTCTTC.

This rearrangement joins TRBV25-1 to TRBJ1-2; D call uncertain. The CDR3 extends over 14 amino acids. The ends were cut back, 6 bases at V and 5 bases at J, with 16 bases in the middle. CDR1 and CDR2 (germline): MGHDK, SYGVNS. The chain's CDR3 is CASRADNRAYGYTF. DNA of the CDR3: TGTGCCAGCAGAGCGGATAACAGAGCTTATGGCTACACCTTC.

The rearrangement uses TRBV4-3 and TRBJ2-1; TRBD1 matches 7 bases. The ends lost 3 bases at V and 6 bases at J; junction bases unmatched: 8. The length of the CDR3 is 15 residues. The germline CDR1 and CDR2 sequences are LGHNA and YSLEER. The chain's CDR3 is CASSQGTAAFNEQFF. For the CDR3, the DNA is TGCGCCAGCAGCCAGGGGACAGCCGCCTTCAATGAGCAGTTCTTC.

The CDR3 loop reads CASSQTGFYGYTF. CDR3 coding DNA: TGTGCCAGCAGTCAGACCGGGTTCTATGGCTACACCTTC. V gene TRBV6-5 combines with J gene TRBJ1-2; D gene uncertain. The V end lost 5 bases, the J end lost 4 bases, and 11 bases lay between the germline ends. The CDR3 is made up of 13 amino acids. Germline V gene lookup returns CDR1 MNHEY and CDR2 SVGAGI.

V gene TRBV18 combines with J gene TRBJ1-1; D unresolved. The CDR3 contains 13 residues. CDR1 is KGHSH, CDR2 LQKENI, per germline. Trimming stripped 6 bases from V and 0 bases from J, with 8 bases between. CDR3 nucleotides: TGTGCCAGCTCCCCTCCCCTGAACACTGAAGCTTTCTTT. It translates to CASSPPLNTEAFF.

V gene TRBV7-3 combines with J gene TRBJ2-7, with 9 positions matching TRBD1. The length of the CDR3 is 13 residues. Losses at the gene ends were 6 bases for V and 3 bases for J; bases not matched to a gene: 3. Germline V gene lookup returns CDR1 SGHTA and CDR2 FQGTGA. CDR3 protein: CASSPGQGYEQYF. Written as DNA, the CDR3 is TGTGCCAGCAGTCCGGGACAGGGCTACGAGCAGTACTTC.

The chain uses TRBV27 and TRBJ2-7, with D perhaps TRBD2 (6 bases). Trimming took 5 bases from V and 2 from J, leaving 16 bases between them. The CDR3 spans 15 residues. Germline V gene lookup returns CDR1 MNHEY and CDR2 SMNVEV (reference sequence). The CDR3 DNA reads TGTGCCAGCAGTCCGCGAGGAGGGAGCCCCTACGAGCAGTACTTC. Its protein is CASSPRGGSPYEQYF.

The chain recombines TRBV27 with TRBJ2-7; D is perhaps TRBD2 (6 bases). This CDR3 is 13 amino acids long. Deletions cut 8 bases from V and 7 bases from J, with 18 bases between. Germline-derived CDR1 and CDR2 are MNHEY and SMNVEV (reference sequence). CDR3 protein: CASSGRFGVEQYF. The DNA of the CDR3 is TGTGCCAGCTCAGGGAGGTTTGGAGTGGAGCAGTACTTC.

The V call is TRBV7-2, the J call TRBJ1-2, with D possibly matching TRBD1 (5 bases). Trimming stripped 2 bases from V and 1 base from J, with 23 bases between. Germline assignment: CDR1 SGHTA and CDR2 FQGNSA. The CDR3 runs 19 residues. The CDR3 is CASSLSGGAAPLINYGYTF. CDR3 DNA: TGTGCCAGCAGCTTATCGGGTGGGGCCGCCCCCCTAATTAACTATGGCTACACCTTC.

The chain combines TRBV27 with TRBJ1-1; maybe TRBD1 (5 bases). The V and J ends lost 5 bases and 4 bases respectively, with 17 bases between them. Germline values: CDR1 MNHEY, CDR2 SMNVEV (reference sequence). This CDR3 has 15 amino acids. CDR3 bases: TGTGCCAGCAGTATTACCCCGGGGGGGAGCACTGAAGCTTTCTTT. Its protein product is CASSITPGGSTEAFF.

The DNA of the CDR3 is TGTGCCAGCAGTGCAGCCCTAGCGGGGGTGGCGGATACGCAGTATTTT. Residues: CASSAALAGVADTQYF. The chain carries TRBV25-1 and TRBJ2-3; 10 nucleotides agree with TRBD2. CDR3 length equals 16 residues. With 4 bases clipped from V and 6 bases from J, the junction kept 10 bases outside the gene matches. Germline assignment: CDR1 MGHDK and CDR2 SYGVNS.

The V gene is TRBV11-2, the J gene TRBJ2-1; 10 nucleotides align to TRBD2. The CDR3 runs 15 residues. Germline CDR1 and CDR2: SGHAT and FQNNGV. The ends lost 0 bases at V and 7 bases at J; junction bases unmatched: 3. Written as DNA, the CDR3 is TGTGCCAGCAGCTTAGAAGCGGGGGGGCGTAATGAGCAGTTCTTC. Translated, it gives CASSLEAGGRNEQFF.

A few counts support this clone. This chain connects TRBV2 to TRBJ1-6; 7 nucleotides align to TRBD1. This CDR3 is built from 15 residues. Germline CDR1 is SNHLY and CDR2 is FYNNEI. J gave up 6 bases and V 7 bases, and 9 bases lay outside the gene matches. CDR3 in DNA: TGTGCCAGCACAACACGACAGGGTCGTAATTCACCCCTCCACTTT. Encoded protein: CASTTRQGRNSPLHF.

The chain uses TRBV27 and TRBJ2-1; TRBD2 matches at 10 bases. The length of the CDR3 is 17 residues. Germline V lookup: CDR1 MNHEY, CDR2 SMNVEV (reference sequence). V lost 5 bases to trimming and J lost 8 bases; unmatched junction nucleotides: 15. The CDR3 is CASSPRARSSGGDEQFF. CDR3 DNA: TGTGCCAGCAGTCCTAGGGCCCGTTCTAGCGGGGGCGATGAGCAGTTCTTC.

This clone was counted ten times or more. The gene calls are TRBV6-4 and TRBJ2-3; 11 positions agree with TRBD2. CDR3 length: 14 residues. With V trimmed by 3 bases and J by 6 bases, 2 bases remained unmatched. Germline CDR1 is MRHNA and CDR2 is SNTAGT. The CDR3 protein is CASSEASGGDTQYF. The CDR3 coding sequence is TGTGCCAGCAGTGAGGCTAGCGGGGGGGATACGCAGTATTTT.

This chain's CDR3 is CASSPTGGWTEAFF. CDR3 DNA sequence: TGTGCCAGCAGCCCTACAGGGGGCTGGACTGAAGCTTTCTTT. The chain uses TRBV7-2 and TRBJ1-1; 9 bases align to TRBD1. Germline lookup yields CDR1 SGHTA and CDR2 FQGNSA. With V trimmed by 5 bases and J by 5 bases, 6 bases remained unmatched. The CDR3 runs 14 residues.

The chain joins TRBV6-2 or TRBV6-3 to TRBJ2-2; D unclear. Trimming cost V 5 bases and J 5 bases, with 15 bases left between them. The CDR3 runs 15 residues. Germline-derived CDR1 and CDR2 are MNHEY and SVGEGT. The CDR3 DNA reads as TGTGCCAGCAGTCCCAGTTTTGCCTCAACCGGGGAGCTGTTTTTT. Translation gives CASSPSFASTGELFF.